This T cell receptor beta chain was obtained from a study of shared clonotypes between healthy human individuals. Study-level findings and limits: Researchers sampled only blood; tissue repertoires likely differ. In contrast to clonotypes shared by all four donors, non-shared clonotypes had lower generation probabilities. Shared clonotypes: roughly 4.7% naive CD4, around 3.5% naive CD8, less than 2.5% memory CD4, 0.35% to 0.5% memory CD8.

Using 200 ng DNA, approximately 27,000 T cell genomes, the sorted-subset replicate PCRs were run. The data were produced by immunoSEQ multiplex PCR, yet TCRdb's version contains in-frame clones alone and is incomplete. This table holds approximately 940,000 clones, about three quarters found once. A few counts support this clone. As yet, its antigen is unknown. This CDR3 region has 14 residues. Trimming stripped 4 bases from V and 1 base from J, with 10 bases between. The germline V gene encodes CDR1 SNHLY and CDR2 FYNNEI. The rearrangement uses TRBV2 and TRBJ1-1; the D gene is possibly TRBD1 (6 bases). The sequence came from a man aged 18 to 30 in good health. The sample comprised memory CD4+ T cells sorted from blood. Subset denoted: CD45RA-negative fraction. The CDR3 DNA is TGTGCCAGCAGTGGACAGGTCTCGAACACTGAAGCTTTCTTT. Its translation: CASSGQVSNTEAFF.